This TCR beta chain comes out of a study of CD8 T cells in ankylosing spondylitis. Quantitative 5'-RACE with molecular barcodes generated TCR beta libraries. TCRdb called the 5' RACE reads again in MiXCR, with one record for every CDR3 protein. This sample carries about 240,000 distinct CDR3 sequences, about 10% of them seen once, and the ten largest clones take 6% to 8.5%. As for this clonotype: The junction does not match germline at one end; this may be a read error.

The sequencing input was blood, either unsorted or a sorted T cell fraction (not recorded which). The source is a male donor with ankylosing spondylitis or in good health (not recorded which).

The CDR3 region has the DNA TGTGCCAGCAGCCTAGGAGAATTTCGCTACGAGCAGTACTTC. This gives the protein CASSLGEFRYEQYF. The V call is TRBV13, the J call TRBJ2-7; no clear D. CDR3 length: 14 residues. Germline V gives CDR1 PRHDT, CDR2 FYEKMQ (reference sequence).